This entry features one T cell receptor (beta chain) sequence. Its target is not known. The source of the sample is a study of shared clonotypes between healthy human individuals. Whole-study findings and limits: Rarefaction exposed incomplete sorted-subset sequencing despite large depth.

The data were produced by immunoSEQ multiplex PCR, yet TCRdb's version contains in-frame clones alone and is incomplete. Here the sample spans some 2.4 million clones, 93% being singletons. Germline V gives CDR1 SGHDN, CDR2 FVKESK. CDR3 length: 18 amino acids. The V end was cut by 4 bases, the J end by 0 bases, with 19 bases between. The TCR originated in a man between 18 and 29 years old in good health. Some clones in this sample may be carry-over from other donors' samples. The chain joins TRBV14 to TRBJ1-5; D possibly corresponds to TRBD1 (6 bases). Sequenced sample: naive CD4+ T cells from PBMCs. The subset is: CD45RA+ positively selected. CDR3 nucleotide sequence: TGTGCCAGCAGCCCCCCGGGACAAGAGCTTTATAGCAATCAGCCCCAGCATTTT. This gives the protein CASSPPGQELYSNQPQHF.